This T cell receptor beta chain derives from a study of blood T cells in healthy people across ages. A second about 7 to 11 cycle PCR used barcoded and J-beta primers. With 12 random nucleotides, a template-switch adaptor tagged each individual cDNA molecule. TCRdb recomputed calls from the 5' RACE reads with MiXCR, one row per CDR3 protein. The data show 1.5 million to 2 million distinct CDR3 sequences, 30% to 40% seen once. Findings of the study overall: The study regarded diversity estimates from one million T cells as underestimates. There were more naive CD4+ cells and higher diversity in long-lived donors than in aged donors.

Germline V gene data show CDR1 as SGDLS and CDR2 as YYNGEE. This CDR3 is built from 15 residues. V was cut by 0 bases and J by 1 base, with 10 bases left in between. Each sample provided at least 5.5 micrograms of extracted total RNA. This clonotype has more than one count but fewer than ten. Its antigen is still unknown. The chain uses TRBV9 and TRBJ1-1; D not certain. The sample comprised blood. This clonotype was obtained from a woman aged 25 to 39 in good health. CDR3 sequence (DNA): TGTGCCAGCAGCGTAGAGGCAGGACCGAACACTGAAGCTTTCTTT. Translating it yields CASSVEAGPNTEAFF.